The rows below give T cell receptor beta chains drawn from one sample of a study of metastatic and nonmetastatic thyroid tumors. MiXCR reprocessed the PCR reads for TCRdb. The sample lists 15,000 to 20,000 clones, less than 40% seen once, with 9% to 10% in the top ten. The specimen was tumor tissue. The receptors were gathered from a male donor with papillary thyroid cancer or a benign thyroid nodule (not recorded which). Some clones in this sample may be carry-over from other donors' samples. Each CDR3 is given with its conserved first and last residue. Each record gives: V gene, clone size, D gene, J gene, CDR3 DNA, CDR3 protein. D genes are given only for firm matches. Some rows have no size entry. The others give once, few or many, or a class for an expanded clone.

TRBV3-1	-	TRBD1	TRBJ1-1	TGTGCCAGCAGCCGCAGGGACAGGTCAGGGACTGAAGATTTCTTT	CASSRRDRSGTEDFF
TRBV3-1	-	-	TRBJ1-4	TGTGCCAGCAGGGGACCATGGGAACTGTTTTTT	CASRGPWELFF
TRBV7-2	many	TRBD1	TRBJ1-2	TGTGCCAGCAGCTGGACAGGAAACTATGGCTACACCTTC	CASSWTGNYGYTF
TRBV6-1	-	-	TRBJ2-2	TGTGCCAGTCAGCGGTACAGCACGAACACCGGGGGGCTGTTTTTT	CASQRYSTNTGGLFF
TRBV6-4	many	TRBD1	TRBJ2-2	TGTGCCAGCAGTGACGGGACAGGGGACACCGGGGAGCTGTTTTTT	CASSDGTGDTGELFF
TRBV27	few	-	TRBJ2-3	TGTGCCAGCAGTTTGTTCAGAAAAGATACGCAGTATTTT	CASSLFRKDTQYF
TRBV20-1	-	-	TRBJ1-1	TGCAGTGCTAGGGAGTGGACGGGCACTGAATCTTTCTTT	CSAREWTGTESFF
TRBV3-1	-	-	TRBJ2-6	TGTGCCAGCAGATTTTACTCTGGGGCCAACGTCCTGACTTTC	CASRFYSGANVLTF
TRBV20-1	-	TRBD2	TRBJ2-2	TGCAGTACTAGAGCCAGCGGGATTGGGACCGGTGAGCTGTTTTTT	CSTRASGIGTGELFF
TRBV9	-	-	TRBJ2-7	TGTGCCAGCAGCGTAGGTCTTAAATCCTACGAGCAGTACTTC	CASSVGLKSYEQYF
TRBV20-1	-	-	TRBJ1-1	TGCAGTGCTAGCCAGGGCATCACTGAAGCTTTCTTT	CSASQGITEAFF
TRBV6-1	-	TRBD2	TRBJ2-1	TGTGCCAGCAGGCCTAGCGGGGGGTACAATGAGCAGTTCTTC	CASRPSGGYNEQFF
TRBV20-1	medium-sized	-	TRBJ1-1	TGCAGTGTACCGCTCCATAGAGGCACTGAAGCTTTCTTT	CSVPLHRGTEAFF
TRBV12-3/TRBV12-4	many	-	TRBJ2-2	TGTGCCAGCAGGGGCGGGTACACCGGGGAGCTGTTTTTT	CASRGGYTGELFF
TRBV4-2	-	-	TRBJ2-6	TGTGCCAGCAGCCAAGATTGGGACTCTGGGGCCAACGTCCTGACTTTC	CASSQDWDSGANVLTF
TRBV7-3	many	-	TRBJ2-1	TGTGCCAGCAGCGCCGGGGTGGGCAACTCCTACAATGAGCAGTTCTTC	CASSAGVGNSYNEQFF
TRBV28	-	-	TRBJ1-3	TGTGCCAGCAGTTTATTGGACAGCACCTCTGGAAACACCATATATTTT	CASSLLDSTSGNTIYF
TRBV30	-	TRBD1	TRBJ2-2	TGTGCCTCCGAGGACAGGGGAGACACCGGGGAGCTGTTTTTT	CASEDRGDTGELFF
TRBV6-5	-	TRBD2	TRBJ2-1	TGTGCCAGCAGTTTATCACTAGCGGGAGTTCCCAATGAGCAGTTCTTC	CASSLSLAGVPNEQFF
TRBV30	many	-	TRBJ1-6	TGTGCCTGGAGTACGGACATGACAGTGCGCCCTCCTCATAATTCACCCCTCCACTTT	CAWSTDMTVRPPHNSPLHF
TRBV10-3	few	TRBD1	TRBJ2-1	TGTGCCATTTCGGGACAGGGGGCCAATGAGCATTTCTTC	CAISGQGANEHFF
TRBV30	medium-sized	-	TRBJ2-7	TGTGCCTGGAGTCTAACGTACGAGCAGTACTTC	CAWSLTYEQYF
TRBV27	-	-	TRBJ1-1	TGTGCCAGCAGTTTTTCAGGGAGCACTGAAGCTGTCTTT	CASSFSGSTEAVF
TRBV6-1	-	-	TRBJ2-7	TGTGCCAGCAGTGAAGACGCAGGAGCCGCCTTCGAGCAGAACTTC	CASSEDAGAAFEQNF
TRBV5-4	many	-	TRBJ1-3	TGTGCCAGCAGCGTGAGGGGGTCTGGAAACACCATATATTTT	CASSVRGSGNTIYF
TRBV5-1	-	TRBD1	TRBJ2-7	TGCGCCAGCAGCTTGAAAGGGACAGGGTGGTCCTACGAGCAGTACTTC	CASSLKGTGWSYEQYF
TRBV6-1	few	-	TRBJ1-1	TGTGCCAGCAGTGAAGGTATCGGTCTCGTGTCTTTCTTT	CASSEGIGLVSFF
TRBV7-9	-	TRBD2	TRBJ2-7	TGTGCCAGCAGCTTACTGCTAGCGGGAACCGACGAGCAGTACTTC	CASSLLLAGTDEQYF
TRBV5-1	-	-	TRBJ2-3	TGCGCCAGCAGCGACGCACGCTCCACAGATACGCAGTATTTT	CASSDARSTDTQYF
TRBV5-1	-	-	TRBJ1-4	TGCGCCAGCAGCTTGGCCCCCGGGACGCGCAATGAAAAACTGTTTTTT	CASSLAPGTRNEKLFF
TRBV6-1	few	-	TRBJ1-2	TGTGCCAGCAGATCCCCCCATACAGGGATCTGTGGCTACACCTTC	CASRSPHTGICGYTF
TRBV7-7	-	TRBD1	TRBJ2-3	TGTGCTAGCAGCTTTGGGGACAGGGAACAAGATACGCAGTATTTT	CASSFGDREQDTQYF
TRBV13	many	-	TRBJ1-2	TGTGCCAGCAGCTTAGGTACACGAGCTAACTATGGCTACACCTTC	CASSLGTRANYGYTF
TRBV2	once	-	TRBJ2-2	TGTGCCAGCAGTGCTTTTGGGCTATCTGGAAACATCGGGGAGCTGTTTTTT	CASSAFGLSGNIGELFF
TRBV4-2	-	-	TRBJ1-4	TGTGCCAGCAGCCAAGATCCCCCGGGAACTAATGAAAAACTGTTTTTT	CASSQDPPGTNEKLFF
TRBV11-2	-	-	TRBJ1-3	TGTGCCAGCAGCCCGAGTGGGAGTTACTCTGGAAACACCATATATTTT	CASSPSGSYSGNTIYF
TRBV4-2	many	TRBD1	TRBJ1-5	TGTGCCAGCAGCCAAGTTTGGCAGGGGGATGGTCAGCCCCAGCATTTT	CASSQVWQGDGQPQHF
TRBV28	few	-	TRBJ2-7	TGTGCCAGCAGGAACATCATAGCTAGGGACTACGAGCAGTACTTC	CASRNIIARDYEQYF
TRBV4-1	many	-	TRBJ1-1	TGCGCCAGCAGCCAAGATGGGGGACGGACAGAGTACACTGAAGCTTTCTTT	CASSQDGGRTEYTEAFF
TRBV27	few	-	TRBJ2-3	TGTGCCAGCAGTCCCAATGGGGGGCCGCAGTATTTT	CASSPNGGPQYF
TRBV19	few	TRBD1	TRBJ1-1	TGTGCCAGTAGTATCCGGACAGGGGCGTCTACTGAAGCTTTCTTT	CASSIRTGASTEAFF
TRBV5-4	many	TRBD2	TRBJ2-5	TGTGCCAGCAGGCGGGAGGGGTACCAAGAGACCCAGTACTTC	CASRREGYQETQYF
TRBV6-2/TRBV6-3	-	TRBD1	TRBJ1-2	TGTGCCAGCAGTTACTCGGGGGGACAGACTAACTATTTCTACACCTTC	CASSYSGGQTNYFYTF
TRBV6-1	many	-	TRBJ1-1	TGTGCCAGCACCATAGGCGGGACGGGGTCCCCTGAAGCTTTCTTT	CASTIGGTGSPEAFF
TRBV5-1	-	-	TRBJ1-4	TGCCACAGCAGCTTGGGCTCAATCGGGTTAGTCACGGGTGAAGAACTGTTTTTT	CHSSLGSIGLVTGEELFF
TRBV7-8	-	TRBD2	TRBJ2-7	TGTGCCAGCAGCCCAGCCTCCGGGACTAGCTTATACGAGCAGTACTTC	CASSPASGTSLYEQYF
TRBV6-1	few	TRBD1	TRBJ2-3	TGTGCCAGCAGTCTAGGGGGCGCGAAAGATACGCAGTATTTT	CASSLGGAKDTQYF
TRBV5-1	-	-	TRBJ1-2	TGCGCCAGCAGCTTGAGGGCGGACCCCTATTTCTACACCTTC	CASSLRADPYFYTF
TRBV19	many	TRBD1	TRBJ2-1	TGTGCCAGTAGTATGGACAGGTCTGGGCACAATGAGCAGTTCTTC	CASSMDRSGHNEQFF
TRBV9	-	-	TRBJ1-3	TGTGCCAGCAGCGCTGCCGGGTCCTCTGGAATCACCATATATTTT	CASSAAGSSGITIYF
TRBV6-1	few	TRBD2	TRBJ2-3	TGTGCCATCTGCACAAATAGCGGGGGGAGCACAGATACGCAGTATTTT	CAICTNSGGSTDTQYF
TRBV5-1	-	TRBD2	TRBJ2-7	TGCGCCAGCAGCTTAATAAGCGGGACTTACCCCTACGAGCAGTACTTC	CASSLISGTYPYEQYF